This TCR beta chain was observed in a study of cytomegalovirus exposure and HLA in healthy donors. For this clone: Its antigen is still unknown.

Study-wide results and limits: The tendency of first-cohort TCR clusters to co-occur in the 100 to 150 validation repertoires emerged from a later analysis. Associated with cytomegalovirus, according to the listing, were around 160 TCR beta chains. Reportedly, diagnosis of cytomegalovirus status by the classifier showed high specificity and sensitivity. In vitro, three CMV-associated chains proved specific for CMV antigens.

Method: immunoSEQ multiplex PCR; TCRdb's copy keeps in-frame clones and lacks some. The sample consists of around 150,000 clones, roughly four fifths of them appearing once. V shed 7 bases and J shed 1 base, with 15 bases lying between them. CDR1 and CDR2 from the germline V gene are SQVTM and ANQGSEA. This CDR3 comprises 14 residues. Sequenced: PBMCs. The receptor was isolated from a man younger than 45 in good health and CMV-seropositive. V and J are TRBV29-1 and TRBJ2-3; tentative D call: TRBD2 (6 bases). In DNA form, the CDR3 reads TGCAGCGCCGGTGGAGGGCGCGGCACAGATACGCAGTATTTT. Translation gives CSAGGGRGTDTQYF.